This T cell receptor beta chain was found in a study of CXCR3-negative and CXCR3-positive naive CD8 T cells. Points from the study as a whole: Diversity proved comparably high across both naive subsets and much lower in memory CD8+ cells. TRB CDR3s of CXCR3-positive naive cells were more hydrophobic than those of CXCR3-negative naive cells.

On this clonotype: Its antigen is unknown.

The germline V gene has CDR1 MNHEY and CDR2 SVGAGI. CDR3 length: 17 residues. Through 5' RACE with UMI labels, the TRB cDNA libraries were prepared. TCRdb processed the 5' RACE reads again and assigns one entry to each CDR3 protein, with no DNA. This sample contains tens of thousands of distinct CDR3 sequences. Sequencing input: naive CXCR3+ CD8+ T cells from blood. Specified subset: CD45RO-CCR7+CD27+CD95- naive CD8+ T cells expressing CXCR3 (TNR3+). This sequence joins TRBV6-5 and TRBJ2-1; TCRdb's assignment of TRBD1 cannot be checked, as there is no DNA. The origin of this receptor is a human donor in good health. Some clones in this sample may be carry-over from other donors' samples. This chain's CDR3 is CASSLSGQPTSYNEQFF.